What follows are 24 T cell receptor beta chains derived from one specimen sequenced in a study of monozygotic twins with inflammatory bowel disease. After re-calling the 5' RACE reads, TCRdb lists one entry per CDR3 protein, DNA absent. The sample holds approximately 400,000 distinct CDR3 sequences. The sequenced sample was blood. The receptors here all came from a human donor with ulcerative colitis or Crohn's disease, or a healthy co-twin of an affected twin (not recorded which).

The CDR3 here is CSARVFASGYTGELFF. This chain links TRBV20-1 with TRBJ2-2; lacking DNA, the TRBD2 call made by TCRdb goes unchecked. Germline assignment: CDR1 DFQATT and CDR2 SNEGSKA (reference sequence). This CDR3 is 16 amino acids long.

The chain employs TRBV20-1 and TRBJ1-6; TCRdb names TRBD1, which stays unverified in the absence of DNA. In germline, CDR1 is DFQATT, CDR2 SNEGSKA (reference sequence). The CDR3 contains 13 residues. Here the CDR3 reads CSASRQGNSPLHF.

This chain links TRBV5-1 with TRBJ2-1; the TCRdb D gene call, TRBD2, has no DNA to confirm it. The CDR3 totals 14 residues. Germline-derived CDR1 and CDR2 are SGHRS and YFSETQ. CDR3 region: CASSLGSGVNEQFF.

This chain connects TRBV11-2 to TRBJ2-7. Germline assignment: CDR1 SGHAT and CDR2 FQNNGV. CDR3 length: 13 amino acids. The CDR3 region is CASSRGLRREQYF.

The chain employs TRBV11-1 and TRBJ2-1; TCRdb designates TRBD2, a call that cannot be tested without DNA. The CDR3 has 18 residues. The germline CDR1 and CDR2 sequences are SGHAT and FQDESV (reference sequence). The chain's CDR3 is CASSQEGVALAVNNEQFF.

This chain uses TRBV27 with TRBJ2-5; the D call of TRBD1 rests on TCRdb alone, since no DNA is present to check it. Germline assignment: CDR1 MNHEY and CDR2 SMNVEV (reference sequence). The CDR3 sequence is 16 residues long. CDR3 region: CASSPLKGAEWGTQYF.

CDR3 protein: CASSPRVDEQFF. The chain joins TRBV7-9 to TRBJ2-1. The CDR3 contains 12 residues. Germline V gene lookup returns CDR1 SEHNR and CDR2 FQNEAQ (reference sequence). Based on the CDR3 plus reference TRBV7-9 and TRBJ2-1, the full variable domain is DTGVSQNPRHKITKRGQNVTFRCDPISEHNRLYWYRQTLGQGPEFLTYFQNEAQLEKSRLLSDRFSAERPKGSFSTLEIQRTEQGDSAMYLCASSPRVDEQFFGPGTRLTVL.

V usage is TRBV29-1 and J usage is TRBJ2-5; checking the TCRdb D call of TRBD2 is not possible without DNA. This CDR3 is 13 amino acids long. CDR1 and CDR2 (germline): SQVTM, ANQGSEA. This chain's CDR3 is CSVGGLGEETQYF.

J is TRBJ2-1 and V is TRBV9; TCRdb lists TRBD2, though no DNA is available to test this call. The CDR3 runs 13 residues. Looked up from germline, CDR1 is SGDLS and CDR2 is YYNGEE. This CDR3 is CATSRGGDNEQFF.

This chain uses TRBV23-1 with TRBJ2-1; the D call of TRBD1 rests on TCRdb alone, since no DNA is present to check it. TRBV23-1 qualifies as an ORF whose function is uncertain. This CDR3 contains 15 residues. The CDR3 protein is CASSQPHRVYNEQFF.

The chain links TRBV5-1 to TRBJ1-2; the D gene TCRdb calls, TRBD1, cannot be checked with no DNA. CDR1 and CDR2 (germline): SGHRS, YFSETQ. This CDR3 region has 15 residues. The CDR3 reads CASSLGGEGNYGYTF.

This chain links TRBV29-1 with TRBJ2-7; lacking DNA, the TRBD1 call made by TCRdb goes unchecked. The germline gives CDR1 SQVTM, CDR2 ANQGSEA. The CDR3 extends over 13 amino acids. The CDR3 reads CSVLAYDRDEQYF.

The J gene is TRBJ2-1, the V gene TRBV20-1; TCRdb names TRBD1, which stays unverified in the absence of DNA. The CDR3 length is 13 residues. Germline CDR1 reads DFQATT; CDR2 reads SNEGSKA (reference sequence). The CDR3 is CSASFGGINEQFF.

The J gene is TRBJ2-3, the V gene TRBV7-3. The germline gives CDR1 SGHTA, CDR2 FQGTGA. CDR3 length equals 12 residues. The CDR3 loop reads CASSYSTDTQYF. Looking up the rest from reference TRBV7-3 and TRBJ2-3 gives the full variable domain: GAGVSQTPSNKVTEKGKYVELRCDPISGHTALYWYRQSLGQGPEFLIYFQGTGAADDSGLPNDRFFAVRPEGSVSTLKIQRTERGDSAVYLCASSYSTDTQYFGPGTRLTVL.

V and J are TRBV5-1 and TRBJ2-5; TCRdb's D call of TRBD1 is untestable without DNA. The CDR3 is 14 residues long. CDR1 SGHRS and CDR2 YFSETQ come from the germline V gene. CDR3: CASSLSGAPETQYF.

The chain uses TRBV20-1 and TRBJ2-3; the D gene TCRdb calls, TRBD2, cannot be checked with no DNA. Germline CDR1 DFQATT, CDR2 SNEGSKA (reference sequence). The CDR3 runs 13 residues. The CDR3 loop reads CSAIAGGPDTQYF.

V usage is TRBV19 and J usage is TRBJ2-1; TCRdb picks TRBD1, but there is no DNA to check that call. Germline CDR1 is LNHDA and CDR2 is SQIVND (reference sequence). CDR3 length: 15 amino acids. The CDR3 sequence is CASSLGGGLRNEQFF. Together with reference TRBV19 and TRBJ2-1, the CDR3 gives the full variable domain: DGGITQSPKYLFRKEGQNVTLSCEQNLNHDAMYWYRQDPGQGLRLIYYSQIVNDFQKGDIAEGYSVSREKKESFPLTVTSAQKNPTAFYLCASSLGGGLRNEQFFGPGTRLTVL.

The gene calls are TRBV19 and TRBJ1-2. The CDR3 has 13 residues. Per germline, CDR1 LNHDA and CDR2 SQIVND (reference sequence). The CDR3 protein is CASSIRTDYGYTF.

The gene calls are TRBV4-3 and TRBJ2-1; TCRdb outputs TRBD2, but without DNA this stays unchecked. This CDR3 region has 19 residues. From germline, CDR1 is LGHNA and CDR2 YSLEER. This CDR3 reads CASSQVWPTSDSKYNEQFF.

The rearrangement uses TRBV20-1 and TRBJ1-1; checking the TCRdb D call of TRBD1 is not possible without DNA. The CDR3 extends over 15 amino acids. Germline CDR1 reads DFQATT; CDR2 reads SNEGSKA (reference sequence). CDR3 residues: CSAPRTGRVNTEAFF.

The rearrangement joins TRBV6-1 to TRBJ1-5; TCRdb picks TRBD1, but there is no DNA to check that call. Germline loops: CDR1 MNHNS, CDR2 SASEGT. This CDR3 has 13 residues. This CDR3 is CASRDRGPQPQHF.

The V call is TRBV20-1, the J call TRBJ2-7; with no DNA, the TCRdb D assignment of TRBD1 cannot be verified. Germline V gene data show CDR1 as DFQATT and CDR2 as SNEGSKA (reference sequence). The CDR3 loop spans 14 amino acids. CDR3 residues: CSARGTGMRYEQYF.

The V and J genes are TRBV19 and TRBJ1-5; the TCRdb call, TRBD1, lacks DNA for checking. Germline V gene sequence: CDR1 LNHDA, CDR2 SQIVND (reference sequence). This CDR3 spans 15 amino acids. Here the CDR3 reads CASRIGAGGNQPQHF.

The rearrangement links TRBV12-3 or TRBV12-4 to TRBJ1-5; checking the TCRdb D call of TRBD1 is not possible without DNA. This CDR3 spans 15 amino acids. This CDR3 reads CASSLYQGGNQPQHF.